This TCR beta chain was identified during a study of immune characterization of retroperitoneal liposarcoma. CDR1 is SGHTA, CDR2 FQGTGA, per germline. After removal of 5 bases from V and 4 bases from J, the junction contained 9 bases not matched to a gene. This CDR3 is built from 15 residues. TCRdb re-analysed the PCR reads in MiXCR, keeping a single row per CDR3 protein. The sample yields roughly 10,000 distinct CDR3 sequences, over 25% seen once. The chain links TRBV7-3 to TRBJ2-3; 7 nucleotides align to TRBD2. The source of this sequence is a female donor with retroperitoneal liposarcoma. Specimen: tumor tissue. The CDR3, as DNA: TGTGCCAGCAGCCCCTCCCAACTAGCGTCAGATACGCAGTATTTT. Protein: CASSPSQLASDTQYF.